This T cell receptor beta chain was found in a study of cytomegalovirus exposure and HLA in healthy donors. Findings and caveats of the study: The later analysis indicated that the majority of CMV-associated TCR beta chains appeared HLA-restricted. Immune exposure data for these donors was limited to CMV serostatus. Several of the most significant clusters appeared, in a later analysis, to be linked to common viral pathogens.

This clone came up a few times. What it binds is not known. The PCR was carried out with 60 Vbeta primers and 13 Jbeta primers. TCRdb's copy holds only in-frame clones and misses some; the assay was immunoSEQ multiplex PCR. Of about 120,000 clones in the sample, around 80% were seen once. The donors comprised healthy bone marrow donors. The source of this sequence is a woman younger than 35 in good health and CMV-seronegative. Sequencing was done on a sample of PBMCs.

The CDR3 spells CASSLETAGNTIYF. The CDR3 DNA reads as TGTGCCAGCAGCTTAGAGACAGCTGGAAACACCATATATTTT. This chain joins TRBV7-6 and TRBJ1-3; the D gene is possibly TRBD1 (5 bases). V dropped 1 base and J dropped 2 bases, with 6 bases sitting between them. This CDR3 has 14 residues. Germline V gene lookup returns CDR1 SGHVS and CDR2 FNYEAQ.